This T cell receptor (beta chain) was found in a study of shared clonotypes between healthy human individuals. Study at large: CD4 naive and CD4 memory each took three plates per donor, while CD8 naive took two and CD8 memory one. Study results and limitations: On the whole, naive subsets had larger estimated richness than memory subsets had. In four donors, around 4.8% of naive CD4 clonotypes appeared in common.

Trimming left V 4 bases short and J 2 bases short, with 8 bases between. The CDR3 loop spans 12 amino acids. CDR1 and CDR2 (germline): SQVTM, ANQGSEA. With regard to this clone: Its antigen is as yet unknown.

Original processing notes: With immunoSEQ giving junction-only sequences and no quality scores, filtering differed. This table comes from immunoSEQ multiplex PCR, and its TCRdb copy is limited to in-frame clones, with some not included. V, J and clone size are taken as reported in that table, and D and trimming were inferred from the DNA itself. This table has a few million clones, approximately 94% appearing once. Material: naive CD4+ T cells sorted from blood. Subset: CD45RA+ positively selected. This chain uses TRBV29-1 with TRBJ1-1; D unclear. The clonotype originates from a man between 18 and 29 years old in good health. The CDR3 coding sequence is TGCAGCGTTGTGATGGTAAACACTGAAGCTTTCTTT. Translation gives CSVVMVNTEAFF. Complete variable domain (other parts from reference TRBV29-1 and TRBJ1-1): SAVISQKPSRDICQRGTSLTIQCQVDSQVTMMFWYRQQPGQSLTLIATANQGSEATYESGFVIDKFPISRPNLTFSTLTVSNMSPEDSSIYLCSVVMVNTEAFFGQGTRLTVV.